Listed below are T cell receptor beta chains from one sample, sequenced in a study of shared T cell receptors in the human thymus. Method: immunoSEQ multiplex PCR; TCRdb's copy keeps in-frame clones and lacks some. The table includes about 660,000 clones, about 89% detected once. These same records also appear under a second study, on human thymus T cells.

The sample comprised thymocytes. These receptors were obtained from a boy in the first two years of life with a congenital heart defect. Both conserved end residues are part of each CDR3. The D gene is left open where the match is weak. Rows give clone size only sometimes, using once, few, many, or a class for an expanded clone.

d_call | j_call | v_call | clone_size | cdr3_nt | cdr3_aa
NA | TRBJ2-7 | TRBV9 | NA | TGTGCCAGCAGCGTAGGGGACACTTACGAGCAGTACTTC | CASSVGDTYEQYF
TRBD1 | TRBJ2-1 | TRBV6-5 | NA | TGTGCCAGCAGTTATTGGTCAGGGGGCTTTGTGGGTGAGCAGTTCTTC | CASSYWSGGFVGEQFF
NA | TRBJ1-2 | TRBV7-9 | NA | TGTGCCAGCAGCTTAGATCGTAGGGGAACTCACTATGGCTACACCTTC | CASSLDRRGTHYGYTF
TRBD1 | TRBJ1-4 | TRBV28 | NA | TGTGCCAGCAGTTGGGACAGGGGGGAGGAAAAACTGTTTTTT | CASSWDRGEEKLFF
TRBD1 | TRBJ2-3 | TRBV19 | few | TGTGCCAGTAGCCCTAAGGACAGGTATAGCACAGATACGCAGTATTTT | CASSPKDRYSTDTQYF
TRBD2 | TRBJ2-5 | TRBV4-2 | NA | TGTGCCAGCAGCCAAGTCCCGAGACTAGCGGGAGGGCCGATGTACCAAGAGACCCAGTACTTC | CASSQVPRLAGGPMYQETQYF
TRBD2 | TRBJ2-5 | TRBV18 | NA | TGTGCCAGCTCAGGGGGACTAGCGGGACAAGAGACCCAGTACTTC | CASSGGLAGQETQYF
NA | TRBJ1-2 | TRBV5-1 | NA | TGCGCCAGCAGCTTGGCCGGGACTTTCTATGGCTACACCTTC | CASSLAGTFYGYTF
TRBD2 | TRBJ2-1 | TRBV14 | NA | TGTGCCAGCAGCTTCAGGACTAGCGGGAGGGCTGGAGGGGAGCAGTTCTTC | CASSFRTSGRAGGEQFF
NA | TRBJ1-1 | TRBV4-3 | NA | TGCGCCAGCAGCAGCAGGCAACAGATGAACACTGAAGCTTTCTTT | CASSSRQQMNTEAFF
TRBD2 | TRBJ2-1 | TRBV5-6 | NA | TGTGCCAGCAGCTTTATTTTTGGATCTAGCGGGTACAATGAGCAGTTCTTC | CASSFIFGSSGYNEQFF
TRBD1 | TRBJ2-7 | TRBV5-4 | NA | TGTGCCAGCAGCTTGCGTAAGCGGGACAGGGAGTACGAGCAGTACTTC | CASSLRKRDREYEQYF
NA | TRBJ1-2 | TRBV14 | once | TGTGCCAGCAGCCAATTGGGGGAGGAAGGCGGCTACACCTTC | CASSQLGEEGGYTF
TRBD2 | TRBJ2-1 | TRBV5-4 | NA | TGTGCCAGCAGCAAAAGACTAGCGGGGGCCGACAATGAGCAGTTCTTC | CASSKRLAGADNEQFF
TRBD2 | TRBJ2-5 | TRBV27 | NA | TGTGCCAGCAGTTCCACTAGCGGGGGCCTCCAAGAGACCCAGTACTTC | CASSSTSGGLQETQYF
TRBD1 | TRBJ1-5 | TRBV4-2 | NA | TGTGCCAGCAGCCAAGCCGGAGACAGGGGATATAGCAATCAGCCCCAGCATTTT | CASSQAGDRGYSNQPQHF
NA | TRBJ1-1 | TRBV28 | once | TGTGCCAGCAGACGAACGGGTAGGAACACTGAAGCTTTCTTT | CASRRTGRNTEAFF
TRBD2 | TRBJ2-3 | TRBV5-1 | once | TGCGCCAGCAGCCCCGCTAGCGGGGGGGCCACAGATACGCAGTATTTT | CASSPASGGATDTQYF
NA | TRBJ1-1 | TRBV10-1 | NA | TGCGCCAGCAGTGAGTTCGGGGGGCAGGCTTTCTTT | CASSEFGGQAFF
NA | TRBJ2-7 | TRBV5-1 | NA | TGCGCCAGCAGTGGGGGGAGCTCCTACGAGCAGTACTTC | CASSGGSSYEQYF
NA | TRBJ1-4 | TRBV30 | once | TGTGCCTGGAGTGCCAGACAGGCAAATGAAAAACTGTTTTTT | CAWSARQANEKLFF
NA | TRBJ1-5 | TRBV18 | NA | TGTGCCAGCTCACGGGCCCCCGACCAGCCCCAGCATTTT | CASSRAPDQPQHF
NA | TRBJ2-5 | TRBV27 | NA | TGTGCCAGTTGGAAAACTAGAGCCCAAGAGACCCAGTACTTC | CASWKTRAQETQYF
TRBD1 | TRBJ1-4 | TRBV5-6 | few | TGTGCCAGCAGCTACGGGACAGCGAATGAAAAACTGTTTTTT | CASSYGTANEKLFF
TRBD1 | TRBJ2-7 | TRBV6-1 | NA | TGTGCCAGCAGTGCGGACAGGGAGAATTACGAGCAGTACTTC | CASSADRENYEQYF
TRBD2 | TRBJ2-3 | TRBV25-1 | NA | TGTGCCAGCAGTCCGTCTAGCGGGAGAGAGACGCAGTATTTT | CASSPSSGRETQYF
NA | TRBJ2-7 | TRBV19 | NA | TGTGCCAGTAACGGAGGGTCAACAGGGGCAGGCTACGAGCAGTACTTC | CASNGGSTGAGYEQYF
TRBD2 | TRBJ2-7 | TRBV25-1 | NA | TGTGCCAGCGGAGGACTAGCGGGAGCTGAGCAGTACTTC | CASGGLAGAEQYF
TRBD1 | TRBJ2-4 | TRBV5-1 | NA | TGCGCCAGCAGCTCCAGGGGGCCCCTAGCCAAAAACATTCAGTACTTC | CASSSRGPLAKNIQYF
TRBD1 | TRBJ2-7 | TRBV5-6 | NA | TGTGCCAGCAGTCCGGACAGGGGGAGGACCTACGAGCAGTACTTC | CASSPDRGRTYEQYF
TRBD1 | TRBJ1-1 | TRBV27 | NA | TGTGCCAGCAGACGGACAGGGAACATGAACACTGAAGCTTTCTTT | CASRRTGNMNTEAFF
TRBD2 | TRBJ2-7 | TRBV7-2 | NA | TGTGCCAGCAGCTTAGGTCTAGCGGGAACCCTATCTCCTCGCTACGAGCAGTACTTC | CASSLGLAGTLSPRYEQYF
NA | TRBJ2-3 | TRBV12-2 | NA | TGTGCAAGTCGACCCACAGGGGCAAGCACAGATACGCAGTATTTT | CASRPTGASTDTQYF
NA | TRBJ2-1 | TRBV14 | NA | TGTGCCAGCAGCCAAGGTGAGGCAGTTACGAACAATGAGCAGTTCTTC | CASSQGEAVTNNEQFF
NA | TRBJ2-7 | TRBV30 | NA | TGTGCCTGGAGGCCCAGCGCCGCCTACGAGCAGTACTTC | CAWRPSAAYEQYF
TRBD2 | TRBJ2-3 | TRBV13 | NA | TGTGCCAGCAGCGAACCCGGGACTAGGAGCACAGATACGCAGTATTTT | CASSEPGTRSTDTQYF
TRBD1 | TRBJ1-5 | TRBV4-1 | NA | TGCGCCAGCAGCCAAGATCTGATCGGGACAGAAAGTTATAGCAATCAGCCCCAGCATTTT | CASSQDLIGTESYSNQPQHF
TRBD1 | TRBJ2-7 | TRBV7-6 | NA | TGTGCCAGCAGCCCCGAGGGGGTAAGGGACAGGCCCTACGAGCAGTACTTC | CASSPEGVRDRPYEQYF
NA | TRBJ1-1 | TRBV10-3 | NA | TGTGCCATCAGTGACCCGACTATGACAGGGAACACTGAAGCTTTCTTT | CAISDPTMTGNTEAFF
TRBD2 | TRBJ2-2 | TRBV7-8 | few | TGTGCCAGCCATAGACTAGCGGACACCGGGGAGCTGTTTTTT | CASHRLADTGELFF
NA | TRBJ1-6 | TRBV28 | NA | TGTGCCAGCAGTTTTGGAGGGATCTCCTATAATTCACCCCTCCACTTT | CASSFGGISYNSPLHF
NA | TRBJ2-2 | TRBV5-6 | NA | TGTGCCAGCAGGCGAAACCTTGACTCTGCGAACACCGGGGAGCTGTTTTTT | CASRRNLDSANTGELFF
NA | TRBJ2-1 | TRBV1 | NA | TGCACCAGCAGCCAAGTCATAGCGGGGGCCTTGAATGAGCAGTTCTTC | CTSSQVIAGALNEQFF
NA | TRBJ2-1 | TRBV30 | once | TGTGCCTGGAGTGCCGGAGCCCATCCTTACAATGAGCAGTTCTTC | CAWSAGAHPYNEQFF
NA | TRBJ2-7 | TRBV5-6 | NA | TGTGCCAGCAGCTTGGACGGGAGCTCCTACGAGCAGTACTTC | CASSLDGSSYEQYF
TRBD2 | TRBJ2-5 | TRBV6-6 | NA | TGTGCCAGCAGTTACCTGACTAGCGGGAGAGAGACCCAGTACTTC | CASSYLTSGRETQYF
TRBD2 | TRBJ2-7 | TRBV19 | NA | TGTGCCAGTAGTATCTCTCCGGCTGCTGCGGGAGGGCACTACGAGCAGTACTTC | CASSISPAAAGGHYEQYF
TRBD1 | TRBJ2-3 | TRBV5-1 | NA | TGCGCCAGCAGCATAACGACAGGGGTCCGCACAGATACGCAGTATTTT | CASSITTGVRTDTQYF
NA | TRBJ1-5 | TRBV13 | NA | TGTGCCAGCAGCTTAGGCCTTTTGGGGGGGCGCGAGCAGCCCCAGCATTTT | CASSLGLLGGREQPQHF
NA | TRBJ1-6 | TRBV4-3 | NA | TGCGCCAGCAGCGAAAGGCGGCAGAATTCCCCCCTCCACTTT | CASSERRQNSPLHF
NA | TRBJ1-2 | TRBV5-8 | NA | TGTGCCAGCAGCTTGGAGCTCAGGGGCAGGGTGTTTTGTGACACCTTC | CASSLELRGRVFCDTF
NA | TRBJ2-7 | TRBV5-1 | NA | TGCGCCAGCAGCTTGCGGGACTCCTCCTACGAGCAGTACTTC | CASSLRDSSYEQYF
NA | TRBJ2-3 | TRBV4-3 | NA | TGCGCCAGCAGCCAAGATCCTACTAGCACAGATACGCAGTATTTT | CASSQDPTSTDTQYF
TRBD1 | TRBJ2-7 | TRBV19 | NA | TGTGCCAGTAGTATAGGAAAGGGACAGGGCCCAACCCGCTACGAGCAGTACTTC | CASSIGKGQGPTRYEQYF
NA | TRBJ1-3 | TRBV4-3 | NA | TGCGCCAGCAGCCAACAGCGTGGAGGCTCTGGAAACACCATATATTTT | CASSQQRGGSGNTIYF